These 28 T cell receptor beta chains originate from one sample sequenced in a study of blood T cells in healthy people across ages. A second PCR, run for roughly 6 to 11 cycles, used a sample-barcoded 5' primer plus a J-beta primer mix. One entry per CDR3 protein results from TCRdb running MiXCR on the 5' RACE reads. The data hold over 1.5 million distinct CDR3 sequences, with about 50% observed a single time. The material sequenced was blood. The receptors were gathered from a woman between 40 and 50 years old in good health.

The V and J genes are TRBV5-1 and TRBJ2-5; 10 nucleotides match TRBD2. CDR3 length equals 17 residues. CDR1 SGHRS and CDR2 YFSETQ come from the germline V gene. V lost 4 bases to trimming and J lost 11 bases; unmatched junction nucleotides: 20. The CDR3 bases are TGCGCCAGCAGCCGTCTGGGAGCGGGGGGGCCGGGGAATGAGCAGTACTTC. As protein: CASSRLGAGGPGNEQYF.

CDR3 nucleotides: TGCGCCAGCAGCATTACCGGGACAGGGCCTTACGAGCAGTACTTC. It translates to CASSITGTGPYEQYF. This chain uses TRBV4-1 with TRBJ2-1; 9 bases are a match to TRBD1. The DNA end is more similar to TRBJ2-7, so the J call may be wrong. Germline V gene lookup returns CDR1 MGHRA and CDR2 YSYEKL. The CDR3 runs 15 residues.

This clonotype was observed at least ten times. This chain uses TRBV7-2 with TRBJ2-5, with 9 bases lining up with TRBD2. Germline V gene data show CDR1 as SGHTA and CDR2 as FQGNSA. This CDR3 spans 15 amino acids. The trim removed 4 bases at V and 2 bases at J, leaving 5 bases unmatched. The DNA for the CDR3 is TGTGCCAGCAGCTATAGCGGGGGTGCTCAAGAGACCCAGTACTTC. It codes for CASSYSGGAQETQYF.

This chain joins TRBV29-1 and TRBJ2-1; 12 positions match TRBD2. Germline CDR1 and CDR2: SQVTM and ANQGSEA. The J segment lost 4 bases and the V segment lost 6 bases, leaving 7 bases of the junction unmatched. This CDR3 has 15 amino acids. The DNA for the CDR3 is TGCAGCGTGTGGAGGGGGACTAGCGGGTACAATGAGCAGTTCTTC. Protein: CSVWRGTSGYNEQFF.

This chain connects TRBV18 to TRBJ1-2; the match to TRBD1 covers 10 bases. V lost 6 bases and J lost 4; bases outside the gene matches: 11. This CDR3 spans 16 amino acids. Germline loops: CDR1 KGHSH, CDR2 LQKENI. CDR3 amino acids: CASSAQGGQGSYGYTF. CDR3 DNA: TGTGCCAGCTCTGCCCAAGGGGGACAGGGGTCCTATGGCTACACCTTC.

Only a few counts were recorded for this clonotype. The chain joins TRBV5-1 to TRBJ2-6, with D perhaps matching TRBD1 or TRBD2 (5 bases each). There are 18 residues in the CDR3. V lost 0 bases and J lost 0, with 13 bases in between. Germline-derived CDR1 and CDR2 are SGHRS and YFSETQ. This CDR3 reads CASSLGGVATSGANVLTF. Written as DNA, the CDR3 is TGCGCCAGCAGCTTGGGAGGGGTCGCCACCTCTGGGGCCAACGTCCTGACTTTC.

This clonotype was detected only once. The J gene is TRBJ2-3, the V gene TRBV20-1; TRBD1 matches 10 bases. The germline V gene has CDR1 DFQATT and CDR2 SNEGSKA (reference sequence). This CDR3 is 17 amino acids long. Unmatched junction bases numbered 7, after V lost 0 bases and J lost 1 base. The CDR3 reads CSARDVTGTGGTDTQYF. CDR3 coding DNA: TGCAGTGCTAGAGATGTAACCGGGACAGGGGGCACAGATACGCAGTATTTT.

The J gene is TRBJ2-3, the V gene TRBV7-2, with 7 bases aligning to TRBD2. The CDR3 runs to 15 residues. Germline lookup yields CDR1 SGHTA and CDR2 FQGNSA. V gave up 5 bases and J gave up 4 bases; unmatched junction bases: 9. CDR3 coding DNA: TGTGCCAGCAGCCGGGAGGTCGGGTTCGCAGATACGCAGTATTTT. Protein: CASSREVGFADTQYF. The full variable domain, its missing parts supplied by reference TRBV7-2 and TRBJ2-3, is GAGVSQSPSNKVTEKGKDVELRCDPISGHTALYWYRQSLGQGLEFLIYFQGNSAPDKSGLPSDRFSAERTGGSVSTLTIQRTQQEDSAVYLCASSREVGFADTQYFGPGTRLTVL.

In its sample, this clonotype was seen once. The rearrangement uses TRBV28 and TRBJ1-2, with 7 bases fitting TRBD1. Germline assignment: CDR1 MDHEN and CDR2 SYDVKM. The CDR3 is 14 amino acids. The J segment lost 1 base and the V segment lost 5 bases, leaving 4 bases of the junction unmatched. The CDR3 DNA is TGTGCCAGCAGTCGGGACAGCGTTAACTATGGCTACACCTTC. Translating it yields CASSRDSVNYGYTF.

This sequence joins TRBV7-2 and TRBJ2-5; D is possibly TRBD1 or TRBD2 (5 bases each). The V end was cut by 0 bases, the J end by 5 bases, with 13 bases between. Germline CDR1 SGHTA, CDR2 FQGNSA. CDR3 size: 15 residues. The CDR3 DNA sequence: TGTGCCAGCAGCTTAGCGAGGGGCCCTGGGGAGACCCAGTACTTC. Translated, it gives CASSLARGPGETQYF.

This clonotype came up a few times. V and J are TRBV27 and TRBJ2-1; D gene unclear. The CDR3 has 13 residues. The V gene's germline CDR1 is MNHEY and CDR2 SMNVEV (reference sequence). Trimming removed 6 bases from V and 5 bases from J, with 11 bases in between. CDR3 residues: CASRDRPDNEQFF. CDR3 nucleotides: TGTGCCAGCAGGGACCGCCCGGACAATGAGCAGTTCTTC.

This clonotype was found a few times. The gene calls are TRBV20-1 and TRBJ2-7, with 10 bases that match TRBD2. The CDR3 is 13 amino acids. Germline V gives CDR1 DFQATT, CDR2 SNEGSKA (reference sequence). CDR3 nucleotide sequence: TGCAGCGGGGAGGGACTAGCGAGTTACGAGCAGTACTTC. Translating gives CSGEGLASYEQYF.

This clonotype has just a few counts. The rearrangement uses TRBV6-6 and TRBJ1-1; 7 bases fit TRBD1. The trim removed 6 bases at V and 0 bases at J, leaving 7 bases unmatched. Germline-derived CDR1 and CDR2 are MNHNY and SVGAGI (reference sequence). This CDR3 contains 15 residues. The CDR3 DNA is TGTGCCAGCAGCCAGCATCAGGGGGTGAACACTGAAGCTTTCTTT. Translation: CASSQHQGVNTEAFF.

CDR3 loop: CASSFSGGLQETQYF. CDR3 bases: TGCGCCAGCAGCTTTAGCGGTGGGCTCCAAGAGACCCAGTACTTC. This chain joins TRBV5-1 and TRBJ2-5, with a weak D call TRBD2 (6 bases). Deletions cut 2 bases from V and 1 base from J, with 12 bases between. This CDR3 region has 15 residues. Germline V gene lookup returns CDR1 SGHRS and CDR2 YFSETQ.

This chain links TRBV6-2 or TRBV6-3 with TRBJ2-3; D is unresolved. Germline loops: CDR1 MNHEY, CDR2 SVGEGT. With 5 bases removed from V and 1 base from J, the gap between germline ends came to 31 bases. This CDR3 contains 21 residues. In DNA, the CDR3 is TGTGCCAGCAGTCTTACACGACCGCGCTCCTTCGGGTCCAGCGGCACAGATACGCAGTATTTT. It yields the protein CASSLTRPRSFGSSGTDTQYF.

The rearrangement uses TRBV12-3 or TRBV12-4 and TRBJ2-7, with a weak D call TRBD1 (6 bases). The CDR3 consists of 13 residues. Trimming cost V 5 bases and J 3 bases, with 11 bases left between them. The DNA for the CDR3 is TGTGCCAGCAGTAAGGGGGTGAACTACGAGCAGTACTTC. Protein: CASSKGVNYEQYF.

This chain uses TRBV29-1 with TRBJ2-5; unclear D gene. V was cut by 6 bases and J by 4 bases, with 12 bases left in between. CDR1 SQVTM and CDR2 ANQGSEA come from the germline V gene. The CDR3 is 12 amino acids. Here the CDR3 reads CSVGRNGETQYF. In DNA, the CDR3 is TGCAGCGTAGGAAGGAATGGAGAGACCCAGTACTTC.

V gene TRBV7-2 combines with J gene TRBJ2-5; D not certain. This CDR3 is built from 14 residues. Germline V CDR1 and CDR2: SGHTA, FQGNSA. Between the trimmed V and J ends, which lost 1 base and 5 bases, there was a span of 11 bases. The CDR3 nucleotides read TGTGCCAGCAGCTTAGGAGGCGTAACGGAGACCCAGTACTTC. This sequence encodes CASSLGGVTETQYF.

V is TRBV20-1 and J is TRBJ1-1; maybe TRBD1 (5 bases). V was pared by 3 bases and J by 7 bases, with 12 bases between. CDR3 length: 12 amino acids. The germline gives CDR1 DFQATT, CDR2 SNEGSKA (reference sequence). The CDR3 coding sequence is TGCAGTGCTAGTTCAGGGTTGGTTGAAGCTTTCTTT. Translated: CSASSGLVEAFF.

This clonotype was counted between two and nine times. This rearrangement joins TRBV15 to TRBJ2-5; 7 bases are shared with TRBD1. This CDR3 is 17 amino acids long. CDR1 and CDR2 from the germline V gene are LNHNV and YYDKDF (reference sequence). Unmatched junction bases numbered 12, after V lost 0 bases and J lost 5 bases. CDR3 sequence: CATSRDVRQGVLETQYF. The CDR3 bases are TGTGCCACCAGCAGAGATGTCAGGCAGGGGGTCTTGGAGACCCAGTACTTC.

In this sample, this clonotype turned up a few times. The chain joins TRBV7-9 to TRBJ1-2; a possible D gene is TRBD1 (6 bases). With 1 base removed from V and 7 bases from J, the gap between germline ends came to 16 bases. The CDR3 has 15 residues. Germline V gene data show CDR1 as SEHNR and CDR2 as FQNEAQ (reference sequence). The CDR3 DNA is TGTGCCAGCAGCTTAGAGGTCCCAGGGGAGGCTGGCTACACCTTC. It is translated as CASSLEVPGEAGYTF.

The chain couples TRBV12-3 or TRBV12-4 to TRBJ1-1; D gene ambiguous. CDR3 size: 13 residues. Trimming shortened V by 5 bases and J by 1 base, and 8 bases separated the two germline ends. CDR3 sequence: CASSHLRNTEAFF. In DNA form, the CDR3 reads TGTGCCAGCAGTCATCTTAGGAACACTGAAGCTTTCTTT.

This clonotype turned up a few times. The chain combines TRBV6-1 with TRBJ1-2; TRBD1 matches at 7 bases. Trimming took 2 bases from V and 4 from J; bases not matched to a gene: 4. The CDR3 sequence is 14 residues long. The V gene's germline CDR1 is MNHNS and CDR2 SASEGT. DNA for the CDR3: TGTGCCAGCAGTGAAAGGGGACAGAGCTATGGCTACACCTTC. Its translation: CASSERGQSYGYTF.

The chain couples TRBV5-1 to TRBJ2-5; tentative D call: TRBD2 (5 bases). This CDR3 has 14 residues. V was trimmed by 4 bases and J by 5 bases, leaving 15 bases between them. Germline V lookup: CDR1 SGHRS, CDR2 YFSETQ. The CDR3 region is CASSPGLHKETQYF. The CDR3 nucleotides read TGCGCCAGCAGCCCGGGGTTACACAAGGAGACCCAGTACTTC.

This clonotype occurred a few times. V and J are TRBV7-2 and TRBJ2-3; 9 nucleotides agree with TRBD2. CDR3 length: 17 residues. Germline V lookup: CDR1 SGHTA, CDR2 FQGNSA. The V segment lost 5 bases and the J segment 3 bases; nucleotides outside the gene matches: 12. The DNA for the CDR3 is TGTGCCAGCAGCCCCGGCGCCGGGACTAGCACTACAGATACGCAGTATTTT. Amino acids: CASSPGAGTSTTDTQYF.

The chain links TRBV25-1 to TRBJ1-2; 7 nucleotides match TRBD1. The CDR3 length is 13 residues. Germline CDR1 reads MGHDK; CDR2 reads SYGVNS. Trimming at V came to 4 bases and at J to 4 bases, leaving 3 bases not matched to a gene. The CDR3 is CASSGGGIYGYTF. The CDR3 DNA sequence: TGTGCCAGCAGTGGAGGGGGCATCTATGGCTACACCTTC.

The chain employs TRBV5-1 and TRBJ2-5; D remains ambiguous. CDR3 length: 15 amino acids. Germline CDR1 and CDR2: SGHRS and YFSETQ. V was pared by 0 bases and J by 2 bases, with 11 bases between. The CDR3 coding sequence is TGCGCCAGCAGCTTGGTGGGAATCCTACAAGAGACCCAGTACTTC. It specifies CASSLVGILQETQYF.

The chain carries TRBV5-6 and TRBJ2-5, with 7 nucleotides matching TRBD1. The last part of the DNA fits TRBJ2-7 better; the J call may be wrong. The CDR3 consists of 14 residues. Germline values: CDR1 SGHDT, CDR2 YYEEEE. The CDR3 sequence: CASSLGLGGHEQYF. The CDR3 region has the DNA TGTGCCAGCAGCTTGGGTCTAGGGGGCCACGAGCAGTACTTC.